The present T cell receptor (beta chain) was sequenced within a study of CD8 T cells in Susac syndrome. In this sample, this clonotype turned up a few times. At one end, the junction sequence differs from germline, possibly due to a read error. The CDR3 runs to 13 residues. Germline lookup yields CDR1 SGHVS and CDR2 FNYEAQ. The RNA input was roughly 0.45 to 1 ug, and it was reverse transcribed with random hexamers. TCRdb reanalysed the immunoSEQ multiplex PCR reads using MiXCR and keeps one entry per CDR3 protein. The sample holds 330,000 or so distinct CDR3 sequences, approximately 89% seen once. The sequenced material came from CD8+ T cells from PBMCs. This sequence originates from a human donor with multiple sclerosis. The V gene is TRBV7-6, the J gene TRBJ2-7; the D is unclear. This CDR3 reads CASSLSLSNEQYF. The CDR3 DNA reads as TGTGCTAGCAGCTTATCCCTGTCTAACGAGCAGTACTTC.